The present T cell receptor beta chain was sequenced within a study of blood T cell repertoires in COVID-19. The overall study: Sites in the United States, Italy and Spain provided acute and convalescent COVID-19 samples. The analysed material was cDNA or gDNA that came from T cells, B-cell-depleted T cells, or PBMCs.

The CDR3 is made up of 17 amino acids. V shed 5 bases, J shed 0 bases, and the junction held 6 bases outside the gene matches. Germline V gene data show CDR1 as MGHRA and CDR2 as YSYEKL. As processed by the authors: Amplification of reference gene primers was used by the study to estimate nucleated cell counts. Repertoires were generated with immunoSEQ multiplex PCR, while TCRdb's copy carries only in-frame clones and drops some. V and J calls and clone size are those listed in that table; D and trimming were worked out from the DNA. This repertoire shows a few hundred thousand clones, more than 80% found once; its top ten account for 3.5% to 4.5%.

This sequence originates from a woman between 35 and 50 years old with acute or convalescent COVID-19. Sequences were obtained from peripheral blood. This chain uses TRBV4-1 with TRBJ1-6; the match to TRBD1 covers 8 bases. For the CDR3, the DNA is TGCGCCAGCAGCACGCGGACAGGGAGCTCCTATAATTCACCCCTCCACTTT. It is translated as CASSTRTGSSYNSPLHF.